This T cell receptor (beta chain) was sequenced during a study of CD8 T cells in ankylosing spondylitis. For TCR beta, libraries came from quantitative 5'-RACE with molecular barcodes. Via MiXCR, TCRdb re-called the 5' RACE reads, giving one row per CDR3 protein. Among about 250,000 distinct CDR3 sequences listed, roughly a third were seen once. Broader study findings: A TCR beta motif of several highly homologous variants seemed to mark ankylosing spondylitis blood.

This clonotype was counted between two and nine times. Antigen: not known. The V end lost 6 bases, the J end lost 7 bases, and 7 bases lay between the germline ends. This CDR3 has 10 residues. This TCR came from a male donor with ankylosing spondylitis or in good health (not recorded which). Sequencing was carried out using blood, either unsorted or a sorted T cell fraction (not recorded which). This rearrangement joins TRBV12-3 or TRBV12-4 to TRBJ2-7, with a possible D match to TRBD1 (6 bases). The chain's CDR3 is CASRRGEQYF. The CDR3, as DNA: TGTGCCAGCAGGAGGGGGGAGCAGTACTTC.